This T cell receptor beta chain was identified in a study of shared clonotypes between healthy human individuals. Trimming took off 6 bases at V and 4 bases at J, with 16 bases between the two ends. The germline V gene has CDR1 MDHEN and CDR2 SYDVKM. CDR3 length: 14 amino acids. Repertoires were generated with immunoSEQ multiplex PCR, while TCRdb's copy carries only in-frame clones and drops some. The data contain more than 1,200,000 clones, just under 99% of them singletons. This sequence joins TRBV28 and TRBJ2-7; D assignment may be TRBD1 or TRBD2 (6 bases each). This receptor was identified in a man aged 25 to 40 in good health. The sample was naive CD4+ T cells sorted from blood. Subset noted: CD45RA+ positively selected. As DNA, the CDR3 is TGTGCCAGCAGGGAGGGGGTTGCGGATTACGAGCAGTACTTC. Residues: CASREGVADYEQYF.